The source of this T cell receptor beta chain is a study of blood T cell repertoires in COVID-19. Overall study context: Spain, Italy and the United States supplied samples that represented acute and convalescent COVID-19. The cDNA or gDNA used as material had been derived from T cells, B-cell-depleted T cells, or PBMCs.

Authors' processing steps: By means of reference gene primer amplification, nucleated cell counts were estimated. TCRdb's table, derived via immunoSEQ multiplex PCR, lists solely in-frame clones and lacks some. V and J calls and clone size are as listed in that table; D and trimming were resolved from the DNA. The repertoire holds tens of thousands of clones, with roughly 88% as singletons. The clonotype comes from a man in his fifties or sixties with acute or convalescent COVID-19. Sequenced input: peripheral blood.

The CDR3 spells CASSLWTGHEKLFF. In DNA, the CDR3 is TGTGCCAGCAGCTTGTGGACAGGGCATGAAAAACTGTTTTTT. The chain carries TRBV7-2 and TRBJ1-4; 8 nucleotides line up with TRBD1. V trimming: 3 bases; J trimming: 6 bases; junction bases outside the gene matches: 3. In germline, CDR1 is SGHTA, CDR2 FQGNSA. This CDR3 comprises 14 residues.